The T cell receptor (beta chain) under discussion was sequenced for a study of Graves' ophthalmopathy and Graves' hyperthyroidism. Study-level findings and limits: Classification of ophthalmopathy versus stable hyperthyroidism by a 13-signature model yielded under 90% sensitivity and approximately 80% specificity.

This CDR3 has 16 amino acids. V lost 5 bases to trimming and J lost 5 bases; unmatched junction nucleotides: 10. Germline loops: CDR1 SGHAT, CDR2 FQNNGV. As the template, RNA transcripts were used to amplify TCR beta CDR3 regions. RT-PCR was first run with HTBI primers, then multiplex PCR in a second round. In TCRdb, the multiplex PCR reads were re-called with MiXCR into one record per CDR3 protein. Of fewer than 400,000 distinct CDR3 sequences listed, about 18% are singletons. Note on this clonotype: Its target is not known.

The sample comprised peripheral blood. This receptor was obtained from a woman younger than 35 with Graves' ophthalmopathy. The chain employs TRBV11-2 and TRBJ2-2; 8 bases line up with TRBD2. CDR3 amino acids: CASSPWSGSSTGELFF. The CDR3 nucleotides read TGTGCCAGCAGCCCATGGAGCGGGAGCTCTACCGGGGAGCTGTTTTTT.